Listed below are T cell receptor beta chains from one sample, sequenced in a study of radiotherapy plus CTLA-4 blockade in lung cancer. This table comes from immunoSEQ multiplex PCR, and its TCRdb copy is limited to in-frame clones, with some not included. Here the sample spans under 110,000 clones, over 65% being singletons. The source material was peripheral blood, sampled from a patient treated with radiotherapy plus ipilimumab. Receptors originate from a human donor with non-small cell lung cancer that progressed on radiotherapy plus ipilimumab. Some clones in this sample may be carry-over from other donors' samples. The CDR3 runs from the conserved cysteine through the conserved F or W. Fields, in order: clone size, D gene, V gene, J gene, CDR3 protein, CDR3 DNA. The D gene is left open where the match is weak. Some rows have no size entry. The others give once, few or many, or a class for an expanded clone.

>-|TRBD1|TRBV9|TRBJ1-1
CASSVAQGQGRGEAFF
TGTGCCAGCAGCGTAGCTCAGGGACAGGGGAGGGGTGAAGCTTTCTTT
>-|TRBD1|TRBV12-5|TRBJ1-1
CASGAGQKNTEAFF
TGTGCTAGTGGTGCGGGACAGAAGAACACTGAAGCTTTCTTT
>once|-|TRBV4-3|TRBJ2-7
CASSQVGSREQYF
TGCGCCAGCAGCCAAGTAGGGAGTCGCGAGCAGTACTTC
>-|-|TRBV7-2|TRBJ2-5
CASSPRRGSGTQYF
TGTGCCAGCAGCCCCCGGCGGGGAAGTGGGACCCAGTACTTC
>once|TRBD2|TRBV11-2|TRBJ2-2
CASSYQGGGPGELFF
TGTGCCAGCAGCTACCAAGGCGGGGGGCCAGGGGAGCTGTTTTTT
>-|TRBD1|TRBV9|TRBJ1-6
CASSVTTGGTSPLHF
TGTGCCAGCAGCGTAACGACAGGGGGCACTTCACCCCTCCACTTT
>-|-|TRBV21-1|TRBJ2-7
CASSKENREKANSSYEQYF
TGTGCCAGCAGCAAAGAGAACAGGGAAAAAGCCAACTCCTCCTACGAGCAGTACTTC
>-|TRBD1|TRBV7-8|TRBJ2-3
CASSLAEGAWDTQYF
TGTGCCAGCAGCTTAGCAGAGGGGGCGTGGGATACGCAGTATTTT
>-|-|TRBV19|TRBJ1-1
CASSIGRAATEAFF
TGTGCCAGTAGTATTGGCAGGGCCGCCACTGAAGCTTTCTTT
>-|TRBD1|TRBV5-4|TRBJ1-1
CASSLKGTGNTEAFF
TGTGCCAGCAGCTTGAAGGGGACAGGGAACACTGAAGCTTTCTTT
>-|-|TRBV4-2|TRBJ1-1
CASSQVYRMNTEAFF
TGTGCCAGCAGCCAAGTTTACAGAATGAACACTGAAGCTTTCTTT
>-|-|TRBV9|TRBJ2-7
CASSAHGGRGAYEQYF
TGTGCCAGCAGCGCCCACGGGGGCAGGGGGGCGTACGAGCAGTACTTC
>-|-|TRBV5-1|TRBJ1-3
CASSVDRSDSGNTIYF
TGCGCCAGCAGCGTTGACAGATCCGACTCTGGAAACACCATATATTTT
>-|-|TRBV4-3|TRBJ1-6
CASSQAPGAPYNSPLHF
TGCGCCAGCAGCCAAGCCCCAGGGGCCCCCTATAATTCACCCCTCCACTTT
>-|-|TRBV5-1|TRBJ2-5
CASSLDYRQETQYF
TGCGCCAGCAGCTTGGATTACCGGCAAGAGACCCAGTACTTC
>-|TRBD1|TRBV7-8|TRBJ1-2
CASSFTGGWQGYTF
TGTGCCAGCAGCTTTACAGGGGGTTGGCAAGGCTACACCTTC
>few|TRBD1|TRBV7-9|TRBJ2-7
CASSLVGQGSEQYF
TGTGCCAGCAGCTTAGTGGGACAGGGGTCCGAGCAGTACTTC
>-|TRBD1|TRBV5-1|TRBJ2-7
CASSRTIGTGLGRLQYF
TGCGCCAGCAGCCGTACAATTGGGACAGGGTTGGGAAGACTGCAGTACTTC
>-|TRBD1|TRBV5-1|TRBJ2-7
CASSGGQGTYEQYF
TGCGCCAGCAGCGGCGGACAGGGTACCTACGAGCAGTACTTC
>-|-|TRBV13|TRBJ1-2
CASSRQLFSGVATF
TGTGCCAGCAGCCGACAGCTCTTCTCTGGGGTGGCCACCTTC
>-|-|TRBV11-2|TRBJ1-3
CASSGTGAAGNTIYF
TGTGCCAGCAGCGGGACGGGGGCGGCGGGAAACACCATATATTTT
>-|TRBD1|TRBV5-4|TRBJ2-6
CASSSGQDFSGANVLTF
TGTGCCAGCAGCTCGGGACAGGACTTCTCTGGGGCCAACGTCCTGACTTTC
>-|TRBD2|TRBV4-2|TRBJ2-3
CASSQDFMRLAGGPRNTQYF
TGTGCCAGCAGCCAAGATTTTATGAGACTAGCGGGGGGGCCGAGAAATACGCAGTATTTT
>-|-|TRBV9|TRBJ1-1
CASSVGSGAQSTTEAFF
TGTGCCAGCAGCGTCGGTTCTGGGGCCCAGTCGACCACTGAAGCTTTCTTT
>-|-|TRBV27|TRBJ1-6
CASSFLGNSPLHF
TGTGCCAGCAGTTTCTTGGGAAATTCACCCCTCCACTTT
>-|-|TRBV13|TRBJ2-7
CASSPTSIGNSYEQYF
TGTGCCAGCAGCCCGACCAGTATTGGCAACTCCTACGAGCAGTACTTC
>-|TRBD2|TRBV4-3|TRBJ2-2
CASSPSGGATGELFF
TGCGCCAGCAGCCCTAGCGGGGGGGCCACCGGGGAGCTGTTTTTT
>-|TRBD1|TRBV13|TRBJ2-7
CASSLAGQGIYEQYF
TGTGCCAGCAGCTTAGCTGGACAGGGGATCTACGAGCAGTACTTC
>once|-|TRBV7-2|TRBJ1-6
CASSLFGQGNSPLHF
TGTGCCAGCAGCTTATTCGGCCAGGGGAATTCACCCCTCCACTTT
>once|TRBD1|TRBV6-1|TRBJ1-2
CASSDYGQGAHGYTF
TGTGCCAGCAGTGACTATGGACAGGGGGCACATGGCTACACCTTC
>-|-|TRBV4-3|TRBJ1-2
CASSQDFFQGSRGYTF
TGCGCCAGCAGCCAAGATTTTTTTCAGGGATCACGTGGCTACACCTTC
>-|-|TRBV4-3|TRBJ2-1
CASSLHRGYNEQFF
TGCGCCAGCAGCCTCCACCGGGGATACAATGAGCAGTTCTTC
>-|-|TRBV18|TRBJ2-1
CASSPPQPRTAMNNEQFF
TGTGCCAGCTCACCACCCCAGCCGAGAACCGCGATGAACAATGAGCAGTTCTTC
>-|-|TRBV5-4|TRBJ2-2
CASSSTNTGELFF
TGTGCCAGCAGCTCAACTAACACCGGGGAGCTGTTTTTT
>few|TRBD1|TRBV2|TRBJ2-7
CASSGQGLYEQYF
TGTGCCAGCAGTGGACAGGGGCTCTACGAGCAGTACTTC
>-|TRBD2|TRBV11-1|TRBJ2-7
CASSPPGGRTRGEQYF
TGTGCCAGCAGCCCCCCTGGAGGGAGGACTAGAGGCGAGCAGTACTTC
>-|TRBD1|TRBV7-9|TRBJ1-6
CASSLSGQGNSPLHF
TGTGCCAGCAGCTTGTCGGGACAGGGGAACTCACCCCTCCACTTT
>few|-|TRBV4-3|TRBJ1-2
CASSQDEWGVKWGGYTF
TGCGCCAGCAGCCAAGACGAGTGGGGGGTGAAGTGGGGTGGCTACACCTTC
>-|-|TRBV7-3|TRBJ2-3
CASSLTGPTDTQYF
TGTGCCAGCAGCTTAACGGGGCCCACAGATACGCAGTATTTT
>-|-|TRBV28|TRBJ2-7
CASSLSMATREQYF
TGTGCCAGCAGTTTATCGATGGCTACGAGGGAGCAGTACTTC
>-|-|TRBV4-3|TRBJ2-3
CASSQAVGGGRADTQYF
TGCGCCAGCAGCCAGGCGGTCGGGGGCGGAAGGGCAGATACGCAGTATTTT
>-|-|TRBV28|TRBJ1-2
CASSGGHPGDGYTF
TGTGCCAGCAGTGGGGGACATCCTGGCGATGGCTACACCTTC
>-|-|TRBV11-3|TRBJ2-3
CASSLVGTGTQYF
TGTGCCAGCAGCTTAGTAGGAACGGGTACGCAGTATTTT
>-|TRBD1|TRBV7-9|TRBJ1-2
CASSSYRGLVPNYGYTF
TGTGCCAGCAGCTCCTACAGGGGTCTTGTCCCTAACTATGGCTACACCTTC
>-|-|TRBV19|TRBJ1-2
CASSMTEYGYTF
TGTGCCAGTAGTATGACGGAGTATGGCTACACCTTC
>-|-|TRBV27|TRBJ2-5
CASSSLQETQYF
TGTGCCAGCAGCTCTCTTCAAGAGACCCAGTACTTC
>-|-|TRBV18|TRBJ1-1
CASSPLGRAGNTEAFF
TGTGCCAGCTCACCACTGGGACGGGCCGGGAACACTGAAGCTTTCTTT
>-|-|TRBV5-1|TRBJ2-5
CASSPAGQETQYF
TGCGCCAGCAGCCCCGCGGGCCAAGAGACCCAGTACTTC
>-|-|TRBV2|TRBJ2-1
CASTQGYNEQFF
TGTGCCAGCACACAGGGCTACAATGAGCAGTTCTTC
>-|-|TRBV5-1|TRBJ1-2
CASSLGGLVGNGYTF
TGCGCCAGCAGCTTGGGTGGTTTGGTAGGGAATGGCTACACCTTC
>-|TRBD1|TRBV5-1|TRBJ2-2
CASSSGQGTGELFF
TGCGCCAGCAGCTCGGGACAGGGGACCGGGGAGCTGTTTTTT
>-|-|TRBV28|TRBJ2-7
CASSGTGISYEQYF
TGTGCCAGCAGCGGAACAGGGATCTCCTACGAGCAGTACTTC
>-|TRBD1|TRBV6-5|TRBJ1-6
CASSYVQGANSPLHF
TGTGCCAGCAGTTACGTCCAGGGGGCAAATTCACCCCTCCACTTT